The T cell receptor beta chain under discussion was sequenced for a study of T cells after yellow fever vaccination. General observations from the study: Among primary-vaccination clones, most reappeared after the booster, at around 97% for CD4 and roughly 88% for CD8.

CDR3 length equals 12 residues. CDR1 is SNHLY, CDR2 FYNNEI, per germline. V lost 8 bases to trimming and J lost 7 bases, with 13 bases between them. TCRdb re-derived calls from the 5' RACE reads in MiXCR, one entry per CDR3 protein. This sample has some 320,000 distinct CDR3 sequences; approximately 10% occur once, and the top ten carry around 3.3%. This clonotype has just one count. Its cognate antigen is unknown. The V call is TRBV2, the J call TRBJ2-3; tentative D call: TRBD2 (5 bases). The source material was CD4+ T cells sorted from PBMCs, sampled 5 days after the yellow fever booster vaccination. The receptor was isolated from a man aged 18 to 29 who received the YFV17D yellow fever vaccine. The CDR3 DNA reads TGTGCCAGCCCCGGCGCGGGTTATACGCAGTATTTT. Its translation is CASPGAGYTQYF.